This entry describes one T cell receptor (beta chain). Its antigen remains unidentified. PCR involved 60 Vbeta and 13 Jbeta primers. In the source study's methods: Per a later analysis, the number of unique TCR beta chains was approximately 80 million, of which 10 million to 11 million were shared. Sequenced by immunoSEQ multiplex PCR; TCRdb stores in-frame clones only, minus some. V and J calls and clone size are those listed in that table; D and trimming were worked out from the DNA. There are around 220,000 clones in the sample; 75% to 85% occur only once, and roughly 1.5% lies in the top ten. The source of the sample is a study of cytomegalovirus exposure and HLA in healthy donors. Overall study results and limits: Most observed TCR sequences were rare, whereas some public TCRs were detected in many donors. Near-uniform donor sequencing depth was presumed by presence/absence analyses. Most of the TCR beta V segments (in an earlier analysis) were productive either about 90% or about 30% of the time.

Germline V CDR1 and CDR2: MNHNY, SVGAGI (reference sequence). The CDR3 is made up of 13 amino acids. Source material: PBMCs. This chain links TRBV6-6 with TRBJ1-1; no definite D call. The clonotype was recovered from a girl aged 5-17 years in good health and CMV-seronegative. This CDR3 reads CASRTPANTEAFF. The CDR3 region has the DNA TGTGCTTCGAGGACTCCAGCGAACACTGAAGCTTTCTTT.